This TCR beta chain was obtained from a study of tissue T cells after allogeneic stem cell transplantation. The table came from immunoSEQ multiplex PCR; TCRdb's copy has only in-frame clones and leaves some out. The sample consists of more than 6,500 clones, about 56% of them appearing once. There are 14 residues in the CDR3. Trimming removed 0 bases at V and 2 bases at J, with 7 bases between. The V gene's germline CDR1 is SGHRS and CDR2 YFSETQ. Sample share makes this clone medium-sized. What it binds is not known. Study-level points and caveats: Which tissue TCRs were alloreactive or antigen-specific was not determined. Some clones might be persisting host cells. Within patients, tissue anatomy strongly shaped TCR repertoire composition. Shared clones across patients were few; motif clustering revealed tissue-specific shared signatures.

Sequences were derived from duodenum tissue, sampled at autopsy. This TCR was sampled from a female donor at least 60 years old with lung cancer. This chain joins TRBV5-1 and TRBJ2-3; no firm D call. The CDR3 reads CASSLAQPTDTQYF. In DNA, the CDR3 is TGCGCCAGCAGCTTGGCTCAGCCCACAGATACGCAGTATTTT.